The 14 T cell receptor beta chains below were found in one sample sequenced in a study of memory CD4+ T cells and cytomegalovirus serostatus. Only in-frame clones appear in the TCRdb table, and some are missing; sequencing was by immunoSEQ multiplex PCR. The top ten hold just under 2% of the sample, which has 40,000 to 55,000 clones, more than 70% seen once. The sort gate was single viable CD3+CD4+CD8-CD45RO+ cells for memory CD4+ T cells. The sequencing sample was made of memory CD4+ T cells from blood. The source is an adult in good health and CMV-seropositive.

The CDR3 nucleotides are TGTGCCAGCATCCCTAGGACCAATCAGCCCCAGCATTTT. Its translation: CASIPRTNQPQHF. The chain combines TRBV2 with TRBJ1-5; D uncertain. V was clipped by 7 bases and J by 3 bases, with 10 bases between them. There are 13 residues in the CDR3. CDR1 is SNHLY, CDR2 FYNNEI, per germline.

This clone has a single count. V gene TRBV7-9 combines with J gene TRBJ2-6; no clear D. Per germline, CDR1 SEHNR and CDR2 FQNEAQ (reference sequence). V was cut by 5 bases and J by 4 bases, with 6 bases left in between. There are 13 residues in the CDR3. CDR3 amino acids: CASSQWGANVLTF. CDR3 in DNA: TGTGCCAGCAGCCAGTGGGGGGCCAACGTCCTGACTTTC.

This clone has just one count. V usage is TRBV7-9 and J usage is TRBJ2-5, with TRBD1 matching 9 bases. Germline CDR1 is SEHNR and CDR2 is FQNEAQ (reference sequence). The V and J ends lost 8 bases and 5 bases, in that order; junction bases with no gene match: 12. CDR3 length: 15 amino acids. CDR3 sequence (DNA): TGTGCCAGCCTGCGACAGGGGGTGGCTCTGGAGACCCAGTACTTC. It codes for CASLRQGVALETQYF.

This clone came up once. The chain links TRBV6-1 to TRBJ2-1; TRBD1 matches at 8 bases. CDR3 length equals 12 residues. Germline-derived CDR1 and CDR2 are MNHNS and SASEGT. Losses at the gene ends were 8 bases for V and 8 bases for J; bases not matched to a gene: 5. CDR3 nucleotides: TGTGCCAGCGACGACAGGGGCCATGAGCAGTTCTTC. This codes for CASDDRGHEQFF.

The chain uses TRBV5-1 and TRBJ1-3, with 7 bases lining up with TRBD1. The CDR3 has 15 residues. The junction had 3 bases not matched to a gene; V was cut back by 3 bases and J by 0 bases. Germline-derived CDR1 and CDR2 are SGHRS and YFSETQ. CDR3 sequence: CASSSQGGSGNTIYF. The CDR3 region has the DNA TGCGCCAGCAGCTCCCAGGGGGGCTCTGGAAACACCATATATTTT.

The rearrangement links TRBV5-4 to TRBJ2-3; no definite D call. The CDR3 contains 13 residues. From germline, CDR1 is SGHNT and CDR2 YYREEE (reference sequence). Trimming stripped 1 base from V and 3 bases from J, with 6 bases between. CDR3 sequence reads: CASSLPQTDTQYF. CDR3 sequence (DNA): TGTGCCAGCAGCTTGCCCCAAACAGATACGCAGTATTTT.

This clone was detected only a few times. The J gene is TRBJ2-2, the V gene TRBV7-2; a weak D match, TRBD2 (5 bases). The CDR3 contains 15 residues. Germline CDR1 reads SGHTA; CDR2 reads FQGNSA. The V end lost 1 base, the J end lost 5 bases, and 11 bases lay between the germline ends. Written as DNA, the CDR3 is TGTGCCAGCAGCTTAGGGCCCCGGGGTACCGGGGAGCTGTTTTTT. Translation gives CASSLGPRGTGELFF.

The genes are TRBV2 and TRBJ2-3, with 8 bases that match TRBD1. With 2 bases clipped from V and 6 bases from J, the junction kept 7 bases outside the gene matches. The germline V gene has CDR1 SNHLY and CDR2 FYNNEI. The CDR3 length is 15 residues. The CDR3 coding sequence is TGTGCCAGCAGTGAATGGGACAGGAAGGGGGATACGCAGTATTTT. It codes for CASSEWDRKGDTQYF.

J is TRBJ2-3 and V is TRBV27, with D maybe TRBD2 (6 bases). V lost 3 bases to trimming and J lost 4 bases, with 11 bases between them. Germline V gene lookup returns CDR1 MNHEY and CDR2 SMNVEV (reference sequence). This CDR3 has 14 residues. The CDR3 DNA is TGTGCCAGCAGTTTCCGCGGGATGGCAGATACGCAGTATTTT. It encodes CASSFRGMADTQYF.

The chain recombines TRBV14 with TRBJ1-4; no clear D gene. Germline V gene lookup returns CDR1 SGHDN and CDR2 FVKESK. Between the trimmed V and J ends, which lost 1 base and 8 bases, there was a span of 8 bases. The CDR3 has 13 residues. The CDR3 DNA reads as TGTGCCAGCAGCCAAGGAGTTTCGGAAAAACTGTTTTTT. Translation: CASSQGVSEKLFF.

By sample share, this clone is medium-sized (0.01 to 0.1%). The CDR3 reads CASPNRGQGSGYTF. CDR3 sequence (DNA): TGTGCCAGCCCAAATCGGGGACAGGGGAGCGGCTACACCTTC. V is TRBV11-2 and J is TRBJ1-2; 10 bases map to TRBD1. The CDR3 has 14 residues. Germline assignment: CDR1 SGHAT and CDR2 FQNNGV. Trimming at V came to 8 bases and at J to 8 bases, leaving 11 bases not matched to a gene.

This clone was counted a single time. The chain carries TRBV4-3 and TRBJ1-6; D gene ambiguous. The CDR3 length is 15 residues. Germline CDR1 LGHNA, CDR2 YSLEER. V was pared by 4 bases and J by 9 bases, with 16 bases between. The CDR3 loop reads CASSPTGLSGSPLHF. In nucleotides, the CDR3 is TGCGCCAGCAGCCCTACGGGCCTGAGTGGTTCACCCCTCCACTTT.

The chain uses TRBV5-4 and TRBJ2-3, with TRBD2 matching over 12 bases. The CDR3 runs to 18 residues. V dropped 0 bases and J dropped 1; count of bases not matched to a gene: 6. Germline V gene lookup returns CDR1 SGHNT and CDR2 YYREEE (reference sequence). CDR3: CASSLGTSGVPGTDTQYF. CDR3 bases: TGTGCCAGCAGCTTGGGGACTAGCGGGGTACCCGGCACAGATACGCAGTATTTT.

This chain connects TRBV25-1 to TRBJ2-4; D is perhaps TRBD1 (6 bases). Trimming took 3 bases from V and 1 from J, leaving 13 bases between them. The CDR3 runs 16 residues. Germline V CDR1 and CDR2: MGHDK, SYGVNS. CDR3: CASSDHRVYAKNIQYF. The CDR3 region has the DNA TGTGCCAGCAGTGACCACAGGGTCTACGCCAAAAACATTCAGTACTTC.